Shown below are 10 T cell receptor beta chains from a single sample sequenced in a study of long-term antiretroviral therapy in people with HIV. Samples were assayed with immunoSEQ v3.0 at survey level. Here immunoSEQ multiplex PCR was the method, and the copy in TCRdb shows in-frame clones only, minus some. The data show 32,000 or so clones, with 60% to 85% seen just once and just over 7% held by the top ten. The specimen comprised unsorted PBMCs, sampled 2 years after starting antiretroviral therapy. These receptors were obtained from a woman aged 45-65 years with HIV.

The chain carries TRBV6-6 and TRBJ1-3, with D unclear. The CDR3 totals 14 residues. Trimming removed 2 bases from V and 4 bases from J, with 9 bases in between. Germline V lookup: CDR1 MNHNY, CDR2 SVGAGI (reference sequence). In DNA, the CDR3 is TGTGCCAGCAGTTACCTACACGGAGGAAACACCATATATTTT. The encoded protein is CASSYLHGGNTIYF.

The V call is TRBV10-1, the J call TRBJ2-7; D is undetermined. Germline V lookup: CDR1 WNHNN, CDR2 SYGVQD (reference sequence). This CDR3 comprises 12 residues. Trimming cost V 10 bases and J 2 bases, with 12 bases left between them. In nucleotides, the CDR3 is TGCGCCACCGGACGGATCACCTACGAGCAGTACTTC. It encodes CATGRITYEQYF.

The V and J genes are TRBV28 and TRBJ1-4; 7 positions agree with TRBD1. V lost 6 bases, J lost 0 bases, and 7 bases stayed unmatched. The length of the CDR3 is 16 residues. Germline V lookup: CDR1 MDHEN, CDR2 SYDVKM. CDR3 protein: CASRPDRDATNEKLFF. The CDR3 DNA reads TGTGCCAGCAGGCCCGACAGGGATGCAACTAATGAAAAACTGTTTTTT.

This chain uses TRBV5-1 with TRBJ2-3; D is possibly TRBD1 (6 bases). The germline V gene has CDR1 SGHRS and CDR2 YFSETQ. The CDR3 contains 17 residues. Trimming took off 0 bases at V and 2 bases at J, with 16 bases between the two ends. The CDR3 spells CASSLAGGQPFTDTQYF. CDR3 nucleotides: TGCGCCAGCAGCTTGGCCGGCGGACAGCCATTCACAGATACGCAGTATTTT. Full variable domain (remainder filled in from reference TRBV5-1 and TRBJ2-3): KAGVTQTPRYLIKTRGQQVTLSCSPISGHRSVSWYQQTPGQGLQFLFEYFSETQRNKGNFPGRFSGRQFSNSRSEMNVSTLELGDSALYLCASSLAGGQPFTDTQYFGPGTRLTVL.

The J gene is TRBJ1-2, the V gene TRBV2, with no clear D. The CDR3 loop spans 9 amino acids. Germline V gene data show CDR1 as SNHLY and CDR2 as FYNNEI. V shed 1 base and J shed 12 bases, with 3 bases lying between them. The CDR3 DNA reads TGTGCCAGCAGTGAAGTCGACACCTTC. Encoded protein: CASSEVDTF.

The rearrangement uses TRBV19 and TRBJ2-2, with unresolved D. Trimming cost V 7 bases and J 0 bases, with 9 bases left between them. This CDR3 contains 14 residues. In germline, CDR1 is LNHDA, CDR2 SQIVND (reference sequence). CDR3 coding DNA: TGTGCCAGTAAGGGCAGAGCGAACACCGGGGAGCTGTTTTTT. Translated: CASKGRANTGELFF.

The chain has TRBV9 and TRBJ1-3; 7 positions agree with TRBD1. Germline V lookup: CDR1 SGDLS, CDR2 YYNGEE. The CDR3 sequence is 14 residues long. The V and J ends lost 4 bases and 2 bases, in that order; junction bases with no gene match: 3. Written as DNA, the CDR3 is TGTGCCAGCAGCCTGACAGGGCCTGGAAACACCATATATTTT. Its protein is CASSLTGPGNTIYF. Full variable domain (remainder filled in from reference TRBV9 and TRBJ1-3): DSGVTQTPKHLITATGQRVTLRCSPRSGDLSVYWYQQSLDQGLQFLIQYYNGEERAKGNILERFSAQQFPDLHSELNLSSLELGDSALYFCASSLTGPGNTIYFGEGSWLTVV.

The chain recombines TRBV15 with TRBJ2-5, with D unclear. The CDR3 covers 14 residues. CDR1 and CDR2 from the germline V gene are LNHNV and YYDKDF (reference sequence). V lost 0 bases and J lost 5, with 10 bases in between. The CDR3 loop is CATSRDPVEETQYF. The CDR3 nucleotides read TGTGCCACCAGCAGAGACCCGGTCGAGGAGACCCAGTACTTC.

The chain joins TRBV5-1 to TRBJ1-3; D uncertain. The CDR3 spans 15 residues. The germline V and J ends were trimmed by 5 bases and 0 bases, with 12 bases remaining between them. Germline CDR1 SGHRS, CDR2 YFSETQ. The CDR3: CASRRDAVSGNTIYF. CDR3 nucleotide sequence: TGCGCCAGCAGACGTGACGCGGTCTCTGGAAACACCATATATTTT. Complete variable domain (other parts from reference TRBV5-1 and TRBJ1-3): KAGVTQTPRYLIKTRGQQVTLSCSPISGHRSVSWYQQTPGQGLQFLFEYFSETQRNKGNFPGRFSGRQFSNSRSEMNVSTLELGDSALYLCASRRDAVSGNTIYFGEGSWLTVV.

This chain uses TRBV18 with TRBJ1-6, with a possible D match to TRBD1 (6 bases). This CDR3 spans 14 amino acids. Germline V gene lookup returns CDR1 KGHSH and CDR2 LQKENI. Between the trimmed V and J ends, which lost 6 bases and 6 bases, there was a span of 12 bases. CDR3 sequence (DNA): TGTGCCAGCTCCCCGGGACACTCTAATTCACCCCTCCACTTT. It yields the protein CASSPGHSNSPLHF.